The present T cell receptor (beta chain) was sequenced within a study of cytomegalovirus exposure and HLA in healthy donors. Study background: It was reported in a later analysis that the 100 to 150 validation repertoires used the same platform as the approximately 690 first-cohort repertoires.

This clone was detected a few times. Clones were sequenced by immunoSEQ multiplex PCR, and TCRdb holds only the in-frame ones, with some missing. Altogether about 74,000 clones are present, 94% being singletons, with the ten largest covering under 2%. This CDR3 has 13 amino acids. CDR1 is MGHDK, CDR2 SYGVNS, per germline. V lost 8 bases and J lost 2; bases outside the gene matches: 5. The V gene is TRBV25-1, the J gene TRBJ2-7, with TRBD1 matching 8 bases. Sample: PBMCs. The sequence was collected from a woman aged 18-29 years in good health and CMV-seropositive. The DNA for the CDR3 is TGTGCCAGCCACGGGACAGGACCCTACGAGCAGTACTTC. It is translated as CASHGTGPYEQYF.